This note documents a single TCR beta chain sequence. The data stem from a study of blood T cell repertoires in COVID-19. Study details: Specimens from acute and convalescent COVID-19 originated in the United States, Italy and Spain. PBMCs, B-cell-depleted T cells, or T cells were the source of the cDNA or gDNA that made up the material.

As handled by the study authors: Reference gene primer amplification gave nucleated cell count estimates. TCRdb's copy holds only in-frame clones and misses some; the assay was immunoSEQ multiplex PCR. V and J calls and clone size are those listed in that table; D and trimming were worked out from the DNA. In the table there are about 380,000 clones, roughly 85% of which are singletons. Trimming removed 3 bases from V and 6 bases from J; junction bases left unmatched: 7. This CDR3 contains 16 residues. Germline CDR1 reads LNHDA; CDR2 reads SQIVND (reference sequence). The sample taken for sequencing was peripheral blood. The origin of this receptor is a woman aged 18-29 years with acute or convalescent COVID-19. The chain links TRBV19 to TRBJ2-3, with 12 bases lining up with TRBD1. The CDR3 DNA reads as TGTGCCAGTAGTATGAGGGGACAGGGGGCAGGGGATACGCAGTATTTT. This gives the protein CASSMRGQGAGDTQYF.